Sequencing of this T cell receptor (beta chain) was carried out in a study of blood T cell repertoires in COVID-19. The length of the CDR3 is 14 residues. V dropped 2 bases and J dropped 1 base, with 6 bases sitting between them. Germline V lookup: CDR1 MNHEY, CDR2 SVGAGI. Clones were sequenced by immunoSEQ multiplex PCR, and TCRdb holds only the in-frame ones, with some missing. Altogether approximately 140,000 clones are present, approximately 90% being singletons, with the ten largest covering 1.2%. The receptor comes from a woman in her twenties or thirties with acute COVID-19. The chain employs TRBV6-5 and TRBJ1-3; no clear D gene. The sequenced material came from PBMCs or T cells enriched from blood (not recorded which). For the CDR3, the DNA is TGTGCCAGCAGTTACGAGGATTCTGGAAACACCATATATTTT. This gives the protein CASSYEDSGNTIYF.